Detailed here is one TCR beta chain. Here immunoSEQ multiplex PCR was the method, and the copy in TCRdb shows in-frame clones only, minus some. The table lists approximately 220,000 clones, approximately 87% of them singletons. This record comes from a study of blood T cell repertoires in COVID-19. V lost 6 bases, J lost 7 bases, and 19 bases lay in between. The CDR3 consists of 14 residues. Germline values: CDR1 MNHEY, CDR2 SVGAGI. The genes are TRBV6-5 and TRBJ2-7, with D possibly TRBD2 on 7 matching bases. The sequence was collected from a man aged 55-75 years who had recovered from COVID-19. The sequencing input was peripheral blood. For the CDR3, the DNA is TGTGCCAGCAGCCGCGAGGGGGGGCGCGGTGAGCAGTACTTC. This gives the protein CASSREGGRGEQYF.